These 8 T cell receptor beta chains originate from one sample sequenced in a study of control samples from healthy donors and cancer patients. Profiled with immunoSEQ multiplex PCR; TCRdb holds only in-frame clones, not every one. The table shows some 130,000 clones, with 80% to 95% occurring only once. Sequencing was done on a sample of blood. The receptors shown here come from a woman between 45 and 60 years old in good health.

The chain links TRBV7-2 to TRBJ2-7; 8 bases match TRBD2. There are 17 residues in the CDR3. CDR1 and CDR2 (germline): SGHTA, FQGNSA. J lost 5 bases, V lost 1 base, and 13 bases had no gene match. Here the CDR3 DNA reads TGTGCCAGCAGCTTAGAAGAAGGACTAGCTCTTCCCCACGAGCAGTACTTC. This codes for CASSLEEGLALPHEQYF.

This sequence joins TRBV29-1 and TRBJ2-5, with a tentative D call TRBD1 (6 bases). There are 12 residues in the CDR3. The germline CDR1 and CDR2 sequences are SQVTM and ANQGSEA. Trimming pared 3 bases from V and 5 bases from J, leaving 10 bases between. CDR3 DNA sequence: TGCAGCGTTGACAGTCAGGGGGAGACCCAGTACTTC. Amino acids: CSVDSQGETQYF.

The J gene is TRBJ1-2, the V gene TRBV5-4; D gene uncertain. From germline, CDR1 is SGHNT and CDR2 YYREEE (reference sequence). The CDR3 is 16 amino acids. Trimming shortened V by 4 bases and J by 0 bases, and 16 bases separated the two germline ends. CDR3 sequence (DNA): TGTGCCAGCAGCCTTGGACCAGACGTCCCTAACTATGGCTACACCTTC. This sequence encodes CASSLGPDVPNYGYTF.

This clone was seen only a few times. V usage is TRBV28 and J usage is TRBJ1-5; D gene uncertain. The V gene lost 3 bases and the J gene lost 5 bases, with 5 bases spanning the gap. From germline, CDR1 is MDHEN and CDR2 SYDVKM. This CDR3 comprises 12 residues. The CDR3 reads CASSLSHQPQHF. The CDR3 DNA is TGTGCCAGCAGTTTGTCCCATCAGCCCCAGCATTTT.

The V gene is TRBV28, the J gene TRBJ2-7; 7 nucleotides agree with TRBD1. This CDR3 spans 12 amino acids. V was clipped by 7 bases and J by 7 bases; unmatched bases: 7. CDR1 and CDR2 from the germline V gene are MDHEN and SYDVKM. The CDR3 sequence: CASMNRGEEQYF. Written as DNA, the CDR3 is TGTGCCAGCATGAACAGGGGCGAGGAGCAGTACTTC.

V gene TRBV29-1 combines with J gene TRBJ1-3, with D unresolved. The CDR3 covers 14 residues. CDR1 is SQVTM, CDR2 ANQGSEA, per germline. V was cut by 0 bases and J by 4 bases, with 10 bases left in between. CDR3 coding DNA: TGCAGCGTTGAAGATTGGGGATTCGGAAACACCATATATTTT. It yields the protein CSVEDWGFGNTIYF.

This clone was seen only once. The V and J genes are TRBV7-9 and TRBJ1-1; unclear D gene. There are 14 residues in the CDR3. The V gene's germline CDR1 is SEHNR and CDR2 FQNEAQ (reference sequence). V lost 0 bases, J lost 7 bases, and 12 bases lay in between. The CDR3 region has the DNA TGTGCCAGCAGCTTAGCGGGAGCGGGTTATGAAGCTTTCTTT. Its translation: CASSLAGAGYEAFF.

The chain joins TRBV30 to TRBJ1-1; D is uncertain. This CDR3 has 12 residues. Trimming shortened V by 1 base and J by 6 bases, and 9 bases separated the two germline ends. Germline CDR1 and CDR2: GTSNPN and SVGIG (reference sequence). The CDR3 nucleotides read TGTGCCTGGAGTGCGACGGGCGCTGAAGCTTTCTTT. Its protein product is CAWSATGAEAFF.